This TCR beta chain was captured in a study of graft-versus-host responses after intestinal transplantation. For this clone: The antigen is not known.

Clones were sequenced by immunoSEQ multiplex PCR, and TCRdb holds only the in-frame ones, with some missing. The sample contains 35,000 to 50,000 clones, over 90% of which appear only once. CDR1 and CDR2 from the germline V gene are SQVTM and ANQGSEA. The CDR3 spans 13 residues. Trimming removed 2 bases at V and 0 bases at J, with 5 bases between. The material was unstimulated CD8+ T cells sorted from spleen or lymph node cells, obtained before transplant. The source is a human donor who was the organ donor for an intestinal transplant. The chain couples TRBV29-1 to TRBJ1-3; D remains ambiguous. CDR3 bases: TGCAGCGTTGAATCGGTCTCTGGAAACACCATATATTTT. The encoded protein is CSVESVSGNTIYF.